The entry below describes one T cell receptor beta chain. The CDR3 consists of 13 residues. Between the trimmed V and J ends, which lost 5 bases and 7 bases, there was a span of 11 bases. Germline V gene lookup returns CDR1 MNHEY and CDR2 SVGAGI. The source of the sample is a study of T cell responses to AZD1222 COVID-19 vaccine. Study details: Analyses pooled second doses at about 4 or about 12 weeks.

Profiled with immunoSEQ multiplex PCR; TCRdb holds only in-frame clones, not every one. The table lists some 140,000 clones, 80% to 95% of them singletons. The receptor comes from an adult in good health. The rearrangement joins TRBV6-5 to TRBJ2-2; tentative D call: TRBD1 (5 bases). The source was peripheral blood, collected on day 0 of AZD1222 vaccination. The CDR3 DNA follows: TGTGCCAGCAGTCAGGGTATGGGCGGGGAGCTGTTTTTT. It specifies CASSQGMGGELFF.